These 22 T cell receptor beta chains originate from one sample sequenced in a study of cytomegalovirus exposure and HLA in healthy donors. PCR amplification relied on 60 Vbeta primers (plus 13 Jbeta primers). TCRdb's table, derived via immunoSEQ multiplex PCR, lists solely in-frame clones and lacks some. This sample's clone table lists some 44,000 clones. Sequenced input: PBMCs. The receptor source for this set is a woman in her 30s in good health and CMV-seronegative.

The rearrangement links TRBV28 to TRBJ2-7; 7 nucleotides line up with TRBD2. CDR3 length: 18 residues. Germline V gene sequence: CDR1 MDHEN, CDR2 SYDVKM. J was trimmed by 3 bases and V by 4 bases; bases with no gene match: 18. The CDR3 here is CASSSSRRVVAGDYEQYF. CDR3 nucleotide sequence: TGTGCCAGCAGTTCCTCGAGGAGGGTGGTCGCGGGAGACTACGAGCAGTACTTC.

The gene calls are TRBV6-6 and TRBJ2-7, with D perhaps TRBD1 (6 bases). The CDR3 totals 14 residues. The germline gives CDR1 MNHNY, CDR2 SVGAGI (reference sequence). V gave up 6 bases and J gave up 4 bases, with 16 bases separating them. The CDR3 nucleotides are TGTGCCAGCAGGGCCCGGGACACCAGTTACGAGCAGTACTTC. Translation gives CASRARDTSYEQYF.

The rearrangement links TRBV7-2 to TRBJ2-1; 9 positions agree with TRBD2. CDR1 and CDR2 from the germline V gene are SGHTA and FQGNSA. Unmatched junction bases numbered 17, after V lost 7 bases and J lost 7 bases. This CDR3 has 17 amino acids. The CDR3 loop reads CASTRAGGGRAANEQFF. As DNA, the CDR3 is TGTGCCAGCACCCGGGCCGGGGGCGGGAGGGCCGCGAATGAGCAGTTCTTC. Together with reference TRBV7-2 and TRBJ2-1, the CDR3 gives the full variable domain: GAGVSQSPSNKVTEKGKDVELRCDPISGHTALYWYRQSLGQGLEFLIYFQGNSAPDKSGLPSDRFSAERTGGSVSTLTIQRTQQEDSAVYLCASTRAGGGRAANEQFFGPGTRLTVL.

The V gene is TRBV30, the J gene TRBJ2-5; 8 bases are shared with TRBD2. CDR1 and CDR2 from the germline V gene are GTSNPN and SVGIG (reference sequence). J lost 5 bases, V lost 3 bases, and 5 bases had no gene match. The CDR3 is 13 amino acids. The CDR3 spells CAWSDGTRETQYF. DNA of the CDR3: TGTGCCTGGAGCGACGGGACTAGGGAGACCCAGTACTTC.

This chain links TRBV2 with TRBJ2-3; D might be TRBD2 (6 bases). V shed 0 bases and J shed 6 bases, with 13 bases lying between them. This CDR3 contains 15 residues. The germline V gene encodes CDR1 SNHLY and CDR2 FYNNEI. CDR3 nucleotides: TGTGCCAGCAGTGAAGCGGCACTAGCCGGTGATACGCAGTATTTT. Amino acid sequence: CASSEAALAGDTQYF.

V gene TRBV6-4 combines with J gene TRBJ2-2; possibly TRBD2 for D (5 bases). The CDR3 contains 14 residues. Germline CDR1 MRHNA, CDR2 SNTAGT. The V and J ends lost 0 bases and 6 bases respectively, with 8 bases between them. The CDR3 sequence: CASSDSSAPGELFF. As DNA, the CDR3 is TGTGCCAGCAGTGACTCTAGCGCCCCCGGGGAGCTGTTTTTT.

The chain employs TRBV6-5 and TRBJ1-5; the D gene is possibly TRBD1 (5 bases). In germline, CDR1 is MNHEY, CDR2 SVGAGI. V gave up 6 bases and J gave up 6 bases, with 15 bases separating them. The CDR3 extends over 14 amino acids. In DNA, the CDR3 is TGTGCCAGCAGCCAAGGTAGGGGCGGTCAGCCCCAGCATTTT. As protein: CASSQGRGGQPQHF.

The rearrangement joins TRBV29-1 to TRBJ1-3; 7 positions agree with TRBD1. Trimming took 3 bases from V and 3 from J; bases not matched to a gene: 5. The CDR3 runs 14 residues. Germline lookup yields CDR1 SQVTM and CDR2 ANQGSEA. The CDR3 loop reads CSVDDRVNGNTIYF. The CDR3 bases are TGCAGCGTTGATGACAGGGTCAATGGAAACACCATATATTTT.

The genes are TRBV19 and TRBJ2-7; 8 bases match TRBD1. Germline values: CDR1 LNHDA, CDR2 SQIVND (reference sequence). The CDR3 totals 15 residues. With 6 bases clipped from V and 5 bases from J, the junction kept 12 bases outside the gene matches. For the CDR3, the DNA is TGTGCCAGTAGACAAAGGACAGGGAGCGGCCACGAGCAGTACTTC. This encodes CASRQRTGSGHEQYF.

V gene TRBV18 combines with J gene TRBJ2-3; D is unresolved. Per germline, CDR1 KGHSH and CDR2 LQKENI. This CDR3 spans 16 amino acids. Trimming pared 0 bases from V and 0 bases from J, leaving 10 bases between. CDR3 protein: CASSPPMASSTDTQYF. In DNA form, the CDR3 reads TGTGCCAGCTCACCACCTATGGCCTCTAGCACAGATACGCAGTATTTT.

The CDR3 DNA sequence: TGTGCCAGCAGTGGCGGGCAGGTTTTGACCGGGGAGCTGTTTTTT. Translated: CASSGGQVLTGELFF. V gene TRBV25-1 combines with J gene TRBJ2-2; TRBD2 might be the D (5 bases). CDR3 length: 15 amino acids. From germline, CDR1 is MGHDK and CDR2 SYGVNS. V lost 4 bases and J lost 5, with 14 bases in between.

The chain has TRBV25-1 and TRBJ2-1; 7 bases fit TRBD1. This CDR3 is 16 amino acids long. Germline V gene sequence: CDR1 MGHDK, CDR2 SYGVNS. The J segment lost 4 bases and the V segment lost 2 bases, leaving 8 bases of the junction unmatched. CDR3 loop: CASSEQKRGRYNEQFF. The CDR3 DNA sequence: TGTGCCAGCAGTGAACAGAAAAGGGGGCGATACAATGAGCAGTTCTTC.

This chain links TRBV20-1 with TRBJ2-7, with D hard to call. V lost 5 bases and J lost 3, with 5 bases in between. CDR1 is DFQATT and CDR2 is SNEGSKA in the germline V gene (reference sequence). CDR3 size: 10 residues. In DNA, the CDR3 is TGCAGTGCTCGGAGCTACGAGCAGTACTTC. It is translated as CSARSYEQYF.

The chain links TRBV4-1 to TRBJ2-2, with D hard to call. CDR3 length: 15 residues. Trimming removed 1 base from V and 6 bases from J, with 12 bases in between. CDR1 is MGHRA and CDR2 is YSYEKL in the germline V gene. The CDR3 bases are TGCGCCAGCAGCCAAGCCCGCCAAGAGGCCGGGGAGCTGTTTTTT. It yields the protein CASSQARQEAGELFF.

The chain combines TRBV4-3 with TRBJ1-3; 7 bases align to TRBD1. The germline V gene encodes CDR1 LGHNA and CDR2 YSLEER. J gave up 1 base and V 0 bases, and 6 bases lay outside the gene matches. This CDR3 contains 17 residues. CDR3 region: CASSQDPTTGSGNTIYF. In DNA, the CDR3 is TGCGCCAGCAGCCAAGATCCCACGACAGGGTCTGGAAACACCATATATTTT.

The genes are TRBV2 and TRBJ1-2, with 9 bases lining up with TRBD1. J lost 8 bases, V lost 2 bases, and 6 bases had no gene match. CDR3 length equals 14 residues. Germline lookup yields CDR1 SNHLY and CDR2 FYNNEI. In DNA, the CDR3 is TGTGCCAGCAGTGAACTAAGGACAGGGGTAGGCTACACCTTC. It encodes CASSELRTGVGYTF.

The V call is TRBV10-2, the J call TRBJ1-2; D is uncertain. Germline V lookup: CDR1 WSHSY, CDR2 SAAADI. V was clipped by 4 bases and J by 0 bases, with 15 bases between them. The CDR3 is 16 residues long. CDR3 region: CASSGSAAASNYGYTF. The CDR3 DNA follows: TGCGCCAGCAGTGGGTCCGCGGCTGCCTCTAACTATGGCTACACCTTC.

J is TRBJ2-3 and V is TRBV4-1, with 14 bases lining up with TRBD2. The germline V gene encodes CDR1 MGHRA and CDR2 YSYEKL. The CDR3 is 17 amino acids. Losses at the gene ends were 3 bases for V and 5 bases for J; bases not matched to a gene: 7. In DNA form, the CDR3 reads TGCGCCAGCAGCCAGGGGACTAGCGGGAGCTTGGAAGATACGCAGTATTTT. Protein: CASSQGTSGSLEDTQYF.

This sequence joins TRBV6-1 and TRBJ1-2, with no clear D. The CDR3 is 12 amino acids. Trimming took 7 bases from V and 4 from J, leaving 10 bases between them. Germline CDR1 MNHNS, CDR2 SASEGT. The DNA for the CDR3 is TGTGCCAGCAATCTTTACAGCTATGGCTACACCTTC. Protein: CASNLYSYGYTF.

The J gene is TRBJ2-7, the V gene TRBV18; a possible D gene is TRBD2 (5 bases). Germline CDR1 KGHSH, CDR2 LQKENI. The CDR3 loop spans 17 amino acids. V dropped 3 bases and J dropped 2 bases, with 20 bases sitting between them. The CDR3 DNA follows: TGTGCCAGCTCACCCCCCGGGAAGAGAGTTTCCGCCTACGAGCAGTACTTC. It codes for CASSPPGKRVSAYEQYF. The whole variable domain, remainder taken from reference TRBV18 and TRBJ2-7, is NAGVMQNPRHLVRRRGQEARLRCSPMKGHSHVYWYRQLPEEGLKFMVYLQKENIIDESGMPKERFSAEFPKEGPSILRIQQVVRGDSAAYFCASSPPGKRVSAYEQYFGPGTRLTVT.

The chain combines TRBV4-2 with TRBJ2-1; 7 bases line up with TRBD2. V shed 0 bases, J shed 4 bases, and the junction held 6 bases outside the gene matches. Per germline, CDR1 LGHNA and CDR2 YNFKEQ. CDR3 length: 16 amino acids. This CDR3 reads CASSQDSPGGYNEQFF. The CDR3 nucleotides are TGTGCCAGCAGCCAAGACAGCCCGGGGGGTTACAATGAGCAGTTCTTC.

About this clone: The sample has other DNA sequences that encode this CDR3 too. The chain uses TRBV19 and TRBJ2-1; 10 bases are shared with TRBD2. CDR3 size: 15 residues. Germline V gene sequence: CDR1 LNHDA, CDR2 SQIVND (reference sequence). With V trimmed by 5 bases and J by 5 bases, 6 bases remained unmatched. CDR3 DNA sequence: TGTGCCAGTAGTGTGACTAGCGGGTCCGACAATGAGCAGTTCTTC. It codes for CASSVTSGSDNEQFF.